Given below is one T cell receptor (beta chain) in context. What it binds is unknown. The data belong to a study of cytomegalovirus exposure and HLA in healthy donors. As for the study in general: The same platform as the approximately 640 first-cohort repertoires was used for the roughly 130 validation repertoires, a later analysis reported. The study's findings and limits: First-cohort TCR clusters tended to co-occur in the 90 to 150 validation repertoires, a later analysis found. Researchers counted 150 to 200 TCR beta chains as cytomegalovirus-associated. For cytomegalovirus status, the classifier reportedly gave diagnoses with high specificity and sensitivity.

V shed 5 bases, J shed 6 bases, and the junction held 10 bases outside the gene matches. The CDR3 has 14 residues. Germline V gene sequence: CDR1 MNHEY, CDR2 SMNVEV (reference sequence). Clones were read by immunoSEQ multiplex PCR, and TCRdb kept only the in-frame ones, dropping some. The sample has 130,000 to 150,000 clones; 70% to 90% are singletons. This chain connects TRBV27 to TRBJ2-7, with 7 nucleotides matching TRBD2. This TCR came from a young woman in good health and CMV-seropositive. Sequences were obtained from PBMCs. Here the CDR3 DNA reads TGTGCCAGCAGTCCGGGGACTACTGTTCGCGAGCAGTACTTC. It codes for CASSPGTTVREQYF.